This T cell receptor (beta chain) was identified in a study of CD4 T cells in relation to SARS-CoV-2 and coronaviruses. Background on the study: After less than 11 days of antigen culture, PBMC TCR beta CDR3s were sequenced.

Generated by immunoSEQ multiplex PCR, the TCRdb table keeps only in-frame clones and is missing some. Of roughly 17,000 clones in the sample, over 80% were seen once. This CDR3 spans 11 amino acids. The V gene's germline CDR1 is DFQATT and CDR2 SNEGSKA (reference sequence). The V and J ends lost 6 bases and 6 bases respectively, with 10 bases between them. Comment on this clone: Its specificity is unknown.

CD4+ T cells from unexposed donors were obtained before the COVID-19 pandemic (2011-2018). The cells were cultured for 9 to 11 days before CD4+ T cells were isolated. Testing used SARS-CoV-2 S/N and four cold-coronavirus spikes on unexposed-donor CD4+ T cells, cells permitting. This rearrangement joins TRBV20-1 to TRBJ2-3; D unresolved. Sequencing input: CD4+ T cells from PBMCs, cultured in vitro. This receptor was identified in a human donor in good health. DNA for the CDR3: TGCAGTGCCAAACACTGGGATACGCAGTATTTT. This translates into CSAKHWDTQYF.